The 9 T cell receptor beta chains given below trace back to one sample, sequenced in a study of molecular identifiers for immune sequencing clone quantification. TCRdb re-called the PCR reads with MiXCR, one entry per CDR3 protein. Seen here are about 500,000 distinct CDR3 sequences, approximately 25% observed once, and the top ten hold under 0.8%. What was sequenced was naive CD8+ T cells from blood, with Jurkat cell RNA spiked in. Subset described: FACS-sorted CD8+CD4-CCR7+CD45RA+ naive T cells. Every receptor here comes from a human donor in good health. Some libraries in this study had Jurkat cell RNA spiked in.

This clonotype has a handful of counts. The chain employs TRBV6-2 or TRBV6-3 and TRBJ2-5; D call uncertain. V was clipped by 8 bases and J by 1 base, with 14 bases between them. Germline V gives CDR1 MNHEY, CDR2 SVGEGT. There are 14 residues in the CDR3. The CDR3 reads CASGEGLGQETQYF. DNA for the CDR3: TGTGCCAGCGGAGAAGGGCTCGGCCAAGAGACCCAGTACTTC.

Ten or more counts support this clonotype. J is TRBJ2-5 and V is TRBV2; TRBD2 is a possible D gene (6 bases). The V and J ends lost 3 bases and 3 bases respectively, with 14 bases between them. CDR1 is SNHLY and CDR2 is FYNNEI in the germline V gene. The CDR3 has 15 amino acids. In DNA form, the CDR3 reads TGTGCCAGCAGTGACGCGGGGTACATAAAAGAGACCCAGTACTTC. Translated, it gives CASSDAGYIKETQYF.

Details on this clonotype: The CDR3 does not end in the conserved phenylalanine or tryptophan, so this is likely a read error. The genes are TRBV7-3 and TRBJ2-3; no firm D call. The V gene lost 6 bases and the J gene lost 1 base, with 11 bases spanning the gap. From germline, CDR1 is SGHTA and CDR2 FQGTGA. The length of the CDR3 is 14 residues. The CDR3 nucleotides read TGTGCCAGCAGTCCAGTCGGTGGCACAGATACGCAGTATTTA. It specifies CASSPVGGTDTQYL.

The rearrangement uses TRBV12-3 or TRBV12-4 and TRBJ1-2; D possibly corresponds to TRBD1 (5 bases). CDR3 length: 16 residues. Between the trimmed V and J ends, which lost 3 bases and 4 bases, there was a span of 18 bases. This CDR3 is CASSFVQDQSSYGYTF. CDR3 bases: TGTGCCAGCAGTTTTGTACAGGACCAATCTAGCTATGGCTACACCTTC.

This chain connects TRBV11-2 to TRBJ1-2; D unclear. Germline V lookup: CDR1 SGHAT, CDR2 FQNNGV. The CDR3 runs to 14 residues. Trimming took 2 bases from V and 1 from J, leaving 8 bases between them. The CDR3: CASSLRTDNYGYTF. CDR3 bases: TGTGCCAGCAGCTTAAGGACGGATAACTATGGCTACACCTTC.

This clonotype came up a few times. The chain uses TRBV19 and TRBJ1-2; D is unclear. The V gene's germline CDR1 is LNHDA and CDR2 SQIVND (reference sequence). This CDR3 comprises 13 residues. Trimming removed 5 bases from V and 6 bases from J, with 13 bases in between. CDR3: CASSYGGIDGYTF. The CDR3 DNA follows: TGTGCCAGTAGTTACGGCGGGATCGATGGCTACACCTTC.

This clonotype showed up just once. Being one base from a much bigger clone, this may be a read error. Since the CDR3 does not end with the conserved phenylalanine or tryptophan, this likely comes from a read error. The J gene is TRBJ2-2, the V gene TRBV7-9; TRBD2 matches at 8 bases. The CDR3 spans 16 residues. Unmatched junction bases numbered 4, after V lost 2 bases and J lost 2 bases. CDR1 and CDR2 (germline): SEHNR, FQNEAQ (reference sequence). CDR3 bases: TGTGCCAGCAGCTTATCCGCGGGAGGAAACACCGGGGAGCTGTTTTCT. Protein product: CASSLSAGGNTGELFS.

As for this clonotype: It may be a read error: a sequence one base away is much more abundant. V usage is TRBV14 and J usage is TRBJ1-1, with TRBD1 matching over 11 bases. J was trimmed by 1 base and V by 1 base; bases with no gene match: 8. The CDR3 runs to 18 residues. CDR1 and CDR2 (germline): SGHDN, FVKESK. The CDR3 bases are TGTGCCAGCAGCCAAGGTTGGGACAGGGGGGGCCCGAACACTGAAGCTTTCTTT. Encoded protein: CASSQGWDRGGPNTEAFF.

Ten or more counts support this clonotype. This chain connects TRBV12-3 or TRBV12-4 to TRBJ1-1; the D is unclear. V dropped 7 bases and J dropped 5 bases, with 11 bases sitting between them. CDR3 length equals 12 residues. The CDR3 nucleotides are TGTGCCAGCAAGTCTCTCGGTACTGAAGCTTTCTTT. Residues: CASKSLGTEAFF.